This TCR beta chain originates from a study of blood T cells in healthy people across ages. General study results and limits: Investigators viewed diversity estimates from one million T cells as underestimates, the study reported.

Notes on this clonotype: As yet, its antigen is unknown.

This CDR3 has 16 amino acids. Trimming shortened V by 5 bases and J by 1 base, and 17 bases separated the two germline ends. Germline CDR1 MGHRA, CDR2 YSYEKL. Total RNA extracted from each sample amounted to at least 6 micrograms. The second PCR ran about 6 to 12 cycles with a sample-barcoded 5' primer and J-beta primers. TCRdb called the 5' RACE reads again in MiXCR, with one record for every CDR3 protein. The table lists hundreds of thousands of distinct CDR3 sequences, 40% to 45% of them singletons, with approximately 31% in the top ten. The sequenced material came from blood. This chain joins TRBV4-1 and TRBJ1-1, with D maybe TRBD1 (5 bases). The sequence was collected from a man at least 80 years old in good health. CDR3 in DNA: TGCGCCAGCAGCTTCGGTCAGGGAGGATGGAACACTGAAGCTTTCTTT. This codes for CASSFGQGGWNTEAFF.